This T cell receptor beta chain was retrieved from a study of control samples from healthy donors and cancer patients. The CDR3 is 14 residues long. Germline values: CDR1 MDHEN, CDR2 SYDVKM. V trimming: 8 bases; J trimming: 2 bases; junction bases outside the gene matches: 7. The assay was immunoSEQ multiplex PCR, and TCRdb's table has in-frame clones only and misses some. The sample records 70,000 to 90,000 clones, roughly 94% being singletons. In its sample, this clone was seen once. J is TRBJ2-3 and V is TRBV28; 7 bases are shared with TRBD2. What was sequenced was blood. The origin of this receptor is a woman in her late teens or twenties in good health. The CDR3 loop is CASPHREDTDTQYF. The DNA of the CDR3 is TGTGCCAGCCCCCACCGGGAGGACACAGATACGCAGTATTTT.